The clone carrying this T cell receptor beta chain was recorded a few times. Per individual sample, total RNA of at least 5.5 micrograms was extracted. From germline, CDR1 is MNHEY and CDR2 SMNVEV (reference sequence). Trimming at V came to 5 bases and at J to 6 bases, leaving 10 bases not matched to a gene. This CDR3 spans 15 amino acids. This specimen belongs to a study of blood T cells in healthy people across ages. A second PCR, run for about 7 to 11 cycles, used a sample-barcoded 5' primer plus a J-beta primer mix. In TCRdb, the 5' RACE reads were re-called with MiXCR into one record per CDR3 protein. The sample contains 600,000 to 1,000,000 distinct CDR3 sequences, roughly 25% of which appear only once. These data were also filed under a second study, of T cells of mothers and their children. That report adds: Donation involved three healthy Caucasian mothers and the six children that they had. From each mother came over 9.5 million TCR beta CDR3 reads, and from each child came 2.5 million to 3.5 million. It was found that thymic selection shapes TCR recombination output similarly in related and unrelated pairs.

The sequence derives from a boy younger than 18 in good health. The sample taken for sequencing was blood. The chain uses TRBV27 and TRBJ2-7; 10 bases are a match to TRBD2. CDR3 region: CASSPGLAETCEQYF. In DNA form, the CDR3 reads TGTGCCAGCAGTCCAGGACTAGCGGAGACCTGCGAGCAGTACTTC.